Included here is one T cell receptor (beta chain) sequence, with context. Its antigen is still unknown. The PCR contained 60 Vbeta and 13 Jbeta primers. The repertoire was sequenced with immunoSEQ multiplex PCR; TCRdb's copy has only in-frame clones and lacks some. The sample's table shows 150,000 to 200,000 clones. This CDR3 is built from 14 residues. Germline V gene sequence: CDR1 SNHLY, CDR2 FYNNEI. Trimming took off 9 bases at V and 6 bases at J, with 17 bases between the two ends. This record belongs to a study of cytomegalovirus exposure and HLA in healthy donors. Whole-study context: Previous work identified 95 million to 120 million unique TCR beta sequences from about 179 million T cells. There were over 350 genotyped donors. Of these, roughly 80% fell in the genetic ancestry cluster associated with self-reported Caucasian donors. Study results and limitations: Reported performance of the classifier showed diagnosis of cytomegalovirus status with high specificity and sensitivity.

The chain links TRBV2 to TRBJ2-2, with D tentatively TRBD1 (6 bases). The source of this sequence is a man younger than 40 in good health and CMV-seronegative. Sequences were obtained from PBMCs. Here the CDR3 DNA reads TGTGCCAGTACCGGGACATTGGGGCCCGGGGAGCTGTTTTTT. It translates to CASTGTLGPGELFF.